This TCR beta chain was observed in a study of HIV-infected patients and healthy controls. Study-wide results and limits: HIV-associated CDR3 frequencies dropped significantly during therapy; CMV-associated ones, mostly rising, changed nonsignificantly.

This clonotype was detected a few times. Its antigen remains unidentified. This CDR3 is 14 amino acids long. The germline V gene has CDR1 MGHRA and CDR2 YSYEKL. V lost 1 base to trimming and J lost 5 bases, with 11 bases between them. Whole blood was used without fractionation, so all unsorted peripheral T cells were included. The RNA source was an approximately 2.6 ml peripheral blood draw. Enrollment excluded donors with tumors, hepatitis B or C, or recent vaccination. cDNA was made from 500 ng RNA using alpha and beta constant primers. Using multiplexing indices, alpha and beta chain libraries were generated apart by chain-specific third strand synthesis. Two random hexamers, added before amplification and joined, formed each molecule's 12-nucleotide barcode. One entry per CDR3 protein, called by TCRdb with MiXCR from the 5' RACE reads. This table has fewer than 11,000 distinct CDR3 sequences, roughly 4.8% appearing once.

The clonotype comes from an adult with HIV infection. The source was blood, collected before antiretroviral therapy. This chain connects TRBV4-1 to TRBJ2-5; D perhaps matches TRBD1 (6 bases). In nucleotides, the CDR3 is TGCGCCAGCAGCCAAGGGGCCCAGGGGGAGACCCAGTACTTC. Translated, it gives CASSQGAQGETQYF.